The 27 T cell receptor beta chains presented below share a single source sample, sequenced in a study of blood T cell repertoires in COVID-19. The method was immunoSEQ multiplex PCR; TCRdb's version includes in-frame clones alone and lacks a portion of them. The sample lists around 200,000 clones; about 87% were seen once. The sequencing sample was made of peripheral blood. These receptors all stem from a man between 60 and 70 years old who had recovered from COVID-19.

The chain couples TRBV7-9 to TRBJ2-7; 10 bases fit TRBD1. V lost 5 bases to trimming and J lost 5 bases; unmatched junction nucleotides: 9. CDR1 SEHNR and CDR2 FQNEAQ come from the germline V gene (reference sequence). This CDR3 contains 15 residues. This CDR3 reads CASSTLGQGNNEQYF. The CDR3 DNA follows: TGTGCCAGCAGCACCCTGGGACAGGGGAATAACGAGCAGTACTTC.

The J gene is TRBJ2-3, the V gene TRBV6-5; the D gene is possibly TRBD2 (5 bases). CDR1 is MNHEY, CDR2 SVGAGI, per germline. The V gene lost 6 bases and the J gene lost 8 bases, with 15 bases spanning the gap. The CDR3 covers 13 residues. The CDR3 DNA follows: TGTGCCAGCAGGCCCCCCCCGGCGGGTACGCAGTATTTT. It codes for CASRPPPAGTQYF.

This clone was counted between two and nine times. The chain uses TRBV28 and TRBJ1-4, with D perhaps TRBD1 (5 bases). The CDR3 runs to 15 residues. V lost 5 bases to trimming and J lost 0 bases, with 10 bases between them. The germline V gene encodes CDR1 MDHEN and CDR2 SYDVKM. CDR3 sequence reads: CASSLDSATNEKLFF. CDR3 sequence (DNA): TGTGCCAGCAGTCTTGACAGTGCAACTAATGAAAAACTGTTTTTT. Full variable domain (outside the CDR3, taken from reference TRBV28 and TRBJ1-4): DVKVTQSSRYLVKRTGEKVFLECVQDMDHENMFWYRQDPGLGLRLIYFSYDVKMKEKGDIPEGYSVSREKKERFSLILESASTNQTSMYLCASSLDSATNEKLFFGSGTQLSVL.

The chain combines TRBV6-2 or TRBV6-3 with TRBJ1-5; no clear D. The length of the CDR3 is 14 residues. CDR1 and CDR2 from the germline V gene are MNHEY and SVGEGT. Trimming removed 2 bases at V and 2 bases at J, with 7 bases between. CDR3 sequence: CASSYATGNQPQHF. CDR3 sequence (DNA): TGTGCCAGCAGTTACGCTACAGGCAATCAGCCCCAGCATTTT.

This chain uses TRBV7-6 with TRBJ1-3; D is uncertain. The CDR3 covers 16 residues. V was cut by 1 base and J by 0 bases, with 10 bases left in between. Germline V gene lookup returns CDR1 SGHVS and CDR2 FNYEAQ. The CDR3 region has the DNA TGTGCCAGCAGCTTAGTGGCGGGCGGCTCTGGAAACACCATATATTTT. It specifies CASSLVAGGSGNTIYF.

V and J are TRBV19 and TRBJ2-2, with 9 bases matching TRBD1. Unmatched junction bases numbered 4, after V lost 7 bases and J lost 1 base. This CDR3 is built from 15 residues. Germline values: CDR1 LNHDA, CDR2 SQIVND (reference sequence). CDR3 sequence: CASIRTGVNTGELFF. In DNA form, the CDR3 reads TGTGCCAGTATTCGGACAGGGGTGAACACCGGGGAGCTGTTTTTT.

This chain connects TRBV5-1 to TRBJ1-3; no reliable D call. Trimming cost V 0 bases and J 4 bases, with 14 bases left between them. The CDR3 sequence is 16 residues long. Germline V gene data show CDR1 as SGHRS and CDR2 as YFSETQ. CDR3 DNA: TGCGCCAGCAGCTTGGATGGGAGTCGCTCCGGAAACACCATATATTTT. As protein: CASSLDGSRSGNTIYF.

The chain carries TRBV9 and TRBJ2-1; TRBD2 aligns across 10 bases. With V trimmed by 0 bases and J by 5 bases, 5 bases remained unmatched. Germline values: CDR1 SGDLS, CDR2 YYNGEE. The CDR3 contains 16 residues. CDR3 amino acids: CASSVVGLAGDNEQFF. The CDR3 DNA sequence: TGTGCCAGCAGCGTAGTTGGTCTAGCGGGGGACAATGAGCAGTTCTTC.

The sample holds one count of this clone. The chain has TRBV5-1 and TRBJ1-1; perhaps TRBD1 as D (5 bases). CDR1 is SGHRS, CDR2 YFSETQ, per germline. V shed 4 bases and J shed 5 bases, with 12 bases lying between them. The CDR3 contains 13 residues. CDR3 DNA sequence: TGCGCCAGCAGCGGGGGACTTCAGACTGAAGCTTTCTTT. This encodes CASSGGLQTEAFF.

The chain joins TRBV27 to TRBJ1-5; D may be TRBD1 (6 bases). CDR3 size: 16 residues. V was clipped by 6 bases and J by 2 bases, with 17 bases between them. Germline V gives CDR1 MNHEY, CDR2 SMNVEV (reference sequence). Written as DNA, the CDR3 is TGTGCCAGCAGGCCGTTCAGGGGTACCGGCAATCAGCCCCAGCATTTT. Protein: CASRPFRGTGNQPQHF.

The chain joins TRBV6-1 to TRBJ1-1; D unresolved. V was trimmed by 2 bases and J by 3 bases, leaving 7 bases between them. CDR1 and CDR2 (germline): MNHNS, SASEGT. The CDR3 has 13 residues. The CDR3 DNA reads TGTGCCAGCAGTGAAACCTCGGACACTGAAGCTTTCTTT. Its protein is CASSETSDTEAFF.

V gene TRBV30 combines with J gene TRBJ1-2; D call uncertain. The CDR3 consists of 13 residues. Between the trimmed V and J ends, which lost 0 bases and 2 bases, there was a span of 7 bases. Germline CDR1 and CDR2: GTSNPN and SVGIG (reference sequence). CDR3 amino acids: CAWSVPVNYGYTF. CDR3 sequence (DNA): TGTGCCTGGAGTGTACCAGTCAACTATGGCTACACCTTC.

The CDR3 DNA sequence: TGTGCCAGCAGTCGACAGGGGTACGAGCAGTACTTC. Translated, it gives CASSRQGYEQYF. The chain joins TRBV12-3 or TRBV12-4 to TRBJ2-7; 8 bases line up with TRBD1. The CDR3 covers 12 residues. J lost 4 bases, V lost 5 bases, and 1 base had no gene match.

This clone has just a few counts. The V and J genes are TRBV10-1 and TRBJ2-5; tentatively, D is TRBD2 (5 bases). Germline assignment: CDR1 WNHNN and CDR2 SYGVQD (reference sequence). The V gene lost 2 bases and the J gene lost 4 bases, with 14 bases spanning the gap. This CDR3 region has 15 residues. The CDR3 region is CASSENLAPRETQYF. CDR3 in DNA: TGCGCCAGCAGTGAGAATCTAGCTCCGAGAGAGACCCAGTACTTC.

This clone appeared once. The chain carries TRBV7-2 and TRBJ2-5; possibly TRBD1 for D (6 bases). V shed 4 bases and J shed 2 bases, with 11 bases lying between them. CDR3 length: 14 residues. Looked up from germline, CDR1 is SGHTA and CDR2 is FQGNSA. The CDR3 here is CASSSPRGQETQYF. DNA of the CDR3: TGTGCCAGCAGCTCTCCCAGGGGTCAAGAGACCCAGTACTTC.

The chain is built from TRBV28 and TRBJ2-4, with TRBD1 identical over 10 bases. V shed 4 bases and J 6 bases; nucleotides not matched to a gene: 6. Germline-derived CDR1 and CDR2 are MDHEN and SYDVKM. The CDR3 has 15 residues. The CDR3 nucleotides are TGTGCCAGCAGTTCCCCCCGGGACAGGGGAAACATTCAGTACTTC. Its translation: CASSSPRDRGNIQYF.

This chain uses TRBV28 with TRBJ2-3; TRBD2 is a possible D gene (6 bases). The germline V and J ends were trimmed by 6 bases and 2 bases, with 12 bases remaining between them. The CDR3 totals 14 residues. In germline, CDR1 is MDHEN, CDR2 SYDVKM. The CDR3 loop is CASRLGTATDTQYF. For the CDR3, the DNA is TGTGCCAGCAGACTGGGGACTGCCACAGATACGCAGTATTTT.

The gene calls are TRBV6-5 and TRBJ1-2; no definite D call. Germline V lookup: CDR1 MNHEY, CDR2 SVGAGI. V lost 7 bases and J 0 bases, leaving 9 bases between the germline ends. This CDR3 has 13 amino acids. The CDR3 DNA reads TGTGCCAGCATCAGTACAGCTAACTATGGCTACACCTTC. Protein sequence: CASISTANYGYTF.

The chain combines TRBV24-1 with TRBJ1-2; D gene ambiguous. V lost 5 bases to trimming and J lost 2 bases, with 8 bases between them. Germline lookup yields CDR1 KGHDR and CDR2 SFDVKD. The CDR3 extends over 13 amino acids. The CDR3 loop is CATSVPGNYGYTF. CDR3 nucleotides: TGTGCCACCAGTGTACCGGGAAACTATGGCTACACCTTC.

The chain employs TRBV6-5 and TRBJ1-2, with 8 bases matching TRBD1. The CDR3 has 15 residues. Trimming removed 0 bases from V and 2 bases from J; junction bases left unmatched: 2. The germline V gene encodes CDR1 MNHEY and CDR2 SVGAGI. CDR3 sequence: CASSYSRQGNYGYTF. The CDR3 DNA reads TGTGCCAGCAGTTACTCGAGACAGGGGAACTATGGCTACACCTTC.

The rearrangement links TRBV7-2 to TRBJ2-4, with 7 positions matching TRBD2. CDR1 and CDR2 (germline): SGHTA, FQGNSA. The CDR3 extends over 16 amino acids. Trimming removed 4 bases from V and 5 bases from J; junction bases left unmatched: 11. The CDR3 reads CASSSKSGASQNIQYF. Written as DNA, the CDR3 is TGTGCCAGCAGCTCTAAAAGCGGGGCCTCCCAAAACATTCAGTACTTC. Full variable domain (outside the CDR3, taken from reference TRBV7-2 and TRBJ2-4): GAGVSQSPSNKVTEKGKDVELRCDPISGHTALYWYRQSLGQGLEFLIYFQGNSAPDKSGLPSDRFSAERTGGSVSTLTIQRTQQEDSAVYLCASSSKSGASQNIQYFGAGTRLSVL.

CDR3 bases: TGCGCCAGCAGCTTCCGACAGGGGTCACTTGCTGGGGCCAACGTCCTGACTTTC. As protein: CASSFRQGSLAGANVLTF. V is TRBV5-1 and J is TRBJ2-6; TRBD1 agrees at 8 bases. Germline loops: CDR1 SGHRS, CDR2 YFSETQ. The CDR3 totals 18 residues. V lost 2 bases and J lost 2; bases outside the gene matches: 9.

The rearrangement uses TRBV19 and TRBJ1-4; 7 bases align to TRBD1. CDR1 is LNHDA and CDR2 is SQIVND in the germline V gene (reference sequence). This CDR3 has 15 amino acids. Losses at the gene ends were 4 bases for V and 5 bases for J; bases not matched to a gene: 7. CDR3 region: CASSTAGGINEKLFF. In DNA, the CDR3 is TGTGCCAGTAGTACGGCAGGGGGAATAAATGAAAAACTGTTTTTT.

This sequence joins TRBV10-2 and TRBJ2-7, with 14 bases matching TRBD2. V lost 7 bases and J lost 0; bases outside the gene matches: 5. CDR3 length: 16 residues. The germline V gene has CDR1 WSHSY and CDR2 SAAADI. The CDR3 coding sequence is TGCGCCAGCACGGGACTAGCGGGAGCGATCTCCTACGAGCAGTACTTC. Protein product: CASTGLAGAISYEQYF.

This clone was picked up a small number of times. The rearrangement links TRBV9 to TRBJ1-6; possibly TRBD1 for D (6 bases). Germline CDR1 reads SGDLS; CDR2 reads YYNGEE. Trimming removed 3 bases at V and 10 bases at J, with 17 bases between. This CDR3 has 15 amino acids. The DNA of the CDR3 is TGTGCCAGCAGCGAAACAGGGAGTTGGGGCTCACCCCTCCACTTT. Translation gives CASSETGSWGSPLHF.

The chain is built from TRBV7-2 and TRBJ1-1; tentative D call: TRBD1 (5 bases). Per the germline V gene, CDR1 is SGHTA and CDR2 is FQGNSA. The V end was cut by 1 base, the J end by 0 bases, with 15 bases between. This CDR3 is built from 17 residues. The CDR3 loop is CASSLVTGRVMNTEAFF. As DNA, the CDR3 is TGTGCCAGCAGCTTAGTAACAGGAAGGGTCATGAACACTGAAGCTTTCTTT.

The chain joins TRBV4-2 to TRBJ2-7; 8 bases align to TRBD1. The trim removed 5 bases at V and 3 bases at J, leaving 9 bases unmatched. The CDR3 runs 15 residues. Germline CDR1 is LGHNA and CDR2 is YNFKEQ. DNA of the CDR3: TGTGCCAGCAGCTCAGGACAGGGTTTAGGCTACGAGCAGTACTTC. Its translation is CASSSGQGLGYEQYF.